This T cell receptor beta chain was documented in a study of blood T cell repertoires in COVID-19. About the study: The United States, Italy and Spain supplied acute and convalescent COVID-19 samples. The cDNA or gDNA used as material had been derived from T cells, B-cell-depleted T cells, or PBMCs.

Germline CDR1 and CDR2: LGHNA and YSLEER. The length of the CDR3 is 15 residues. V shed 0 bases and J shed 7 bases, with 15 bases lying between them. In the original processing: The assay estimated nucleated cells by amplifying reference gene primers. Here immunoSEQ multiplex PCR was the method, and the copy in TCRdb shows in-frame clones only, minus some. V and J calls and clone size are as listed in that table; D and trimming were resolved from the DNA. The profile shows a few hundred thousand clones, 89% of them singletons. The rearrangement links TRBV4-3 to TRBJ1-2, with no clear D. The source is a young man who had recovered from COVID-19. Sequencing used peripheral blood. The CDR3: CASSQDRVGGGGYTF. CDR3 nucleotides: TGCGCCAGCAGCCAAGATCGAGTGGGTGGAGGTGGCTACACCTTC.